This entry lists 21 T cell receptor beta chains sequenced from one sample in a study of T cells in Graves' hyperthyroidism and ophthalmopathy (dated by TCRdb to about 2019). Libraries came from multiplex PCR. Instrument on record: Illumina HiSeq 2000. The TCR beta CDR3 regions were amplified from the RNA transcripts. For the first round of RT-PCR on the TCR CDR3, the HTBI primer set was used together with the Qiagen OneStep RT-PCR kit. The public reads were run again by TCRdb, first through fastp at Q25 and then through MiXCR, and only productive beta chains were kept. Rows merge per CDR3 protein into single entries with the most common DNA and genes. The sample yields about 550,000 distinct CDR3 sequences; less than 25% were counted once. 26% of the sample is held by the ten biggest clonotypes. Specimen: blood. The receptors shown here come from a man younger than 30 with Graves' hyperthyroidism.

V gene TRBV12-3 or TRBV12-4 combines with J gene TRBJ1-1; tentatively, D is TRBD1 (5 bases). CDR3 size: 14 residues. Trimming removed 5 bases from V and 7 bases from J, with 17 bases in between. The CDR3 DNA is TGTGCCAGCAGTGGGGGGGGAGTGGGTGGTGAAGCTTTCTTT. It encodes CASSGGGVGGEAFF.

This clonotype was found a few times. This chain connects TRBV7-9 to TRBJ2-4; D may be TRBD2 (7 bases). The CDR3 has 17 residues. The V gene lost 5 bases and the J gene lost 3 bases, with 20 bases spanning the gap. Germline V lookup: CDR1 SEHNR, CDR2 FQNEAQ (reference sequence). CDR3 DNA: TGTGCCAGCAGCCCGCCCAGGGCAGGGGAGGGCAAAAACATTCAGTACTTC. It codes for CASSPPRAGEGKNIQYF.

Of note for this clonotype: A much larger clone is a single base away; this may be a read error. This rearrangement joins TRBV6-5 to TRBJ1-1; no firm D call. Germline CDR1 MNHEY, CDR2 SVGAGI. This CDR3 has 15 amino acids. The CDR3 nucleotides read TGTGCCATCAGTTACTCCCCCAACATGAACACTGAAGCTTTCTTT. Translation gives CAISYSPNMNTEAFF.

This clonotype has a count of ten or more. The genes are TRBV7-9 and TRBJ2-7; perhaps TRBD1 as D (6 bases). Trimming took 0 bases from V and 3 from J, leaving 9 bases between them. Germline V CDR1 and CDR2: SEHNR, FQNEAQ (reference sequence). The CDR3 sequence is 14 residues long. The CDR3 region is CASSLAQGNYEQYF. CDR3 bases: TGTGCCAGCAGCTTAGCGCAGGGGAACTACGAGCAGTACTTC.

This clonotype was counted at least ten times. The chain joins TRBV5-1 to TRBJ1-2; D perhaps matches TRBD1 (6 bases). The V and J ends lost 4 bases and 4 bases respectively, with 14 bases between them. Germline CDR1 and CDR2: SGHRS and YFSETQ. The CDR3 totals 14 residues. CDR3: CASSERQAIYGYTF. The CDR3 DNA is TGCGCCAGCAGCGAACGACAGGCGATCTATGGCTACACCTTC.

CDR3 sequence (DNA): TGTGCCAGCAGCCCGGGACGGTGGGAATCACCCCTCCACTTT. Its translation is CASSPGRWESPLHF. V and J are TRBV28 and TRBJ1-6; D is possibly TRBD1 (5 bases). The germline CDR1 and CDR2 sequences are MDHEN and SYDVKM. The CDR3 consists of 14 residues. V was shortened by 6 bases and J by 10 bases, with 16 bases between the two germline ends. The whole variable domain, remainder taken from reference TRBV28 and TRBJ1-6, is DVKVTQSSRYLVKRTGEKVFLECVQDMDHENMFWYRQDPGLGLRLIYFSYDVKMKEKGDIPEGYSVSREKKERFSLILESASTNQTSMYLCASSPGRWESPLHFGNGTRLTVT.

This clonotype was counted only a few times. The chain employs TRBV11-2 and TRBJ1-1; D not resolved. Germline CDR1 and CDR2: SGHAT and FQNNGV. The length of the CDR3 is 12 residues. V was trimmed by 10 bases and J by 0 bases, leaving 9 bases between them. CDR3 amino acids: CATQSLNTEAFF. CDR3 bases: TGTGCCACCCAATCCCTGAACACTGAAGCTTTCTTT.

This clonotype was counted only a few times. A single base separates this from a much larger clone, so it may be a read error. This rearrangement joins TRBV4-1 to TRBJ2-7, with 13 bases matching TRBD2. Germline values: CDR1 MGHRA, CDR2 YSYEKL. V trimming: 0 bases; J trimming: 3 bases; junction bases outside the gene matches: 2. This CDR3 is built from 16 residues. CDR3 nucleotides: TGCGCCAGCAGCCAAGATTGGACTAGCGGGGGCTACGAGCAGTACTTC. Translating gives CASSQDWTSGGYEQYF.

The rearrangement uses TRBV15 and TRBJ2-7, with D perhaps matching TRBD2 (5 bases). The germline gives CDR1 LNHNV, CDR2 YYDKDF (reference sequence). Trimming shortened V by 5 bases and J by 4 bases, and 12 bases separated the two germline ends. The CDR3 sequence is 13 residues long. In DNA, the CDR3 is TGTGCCACCAGCGTCGGGATTCAATACGAGCAGTACTTC. This gives the protein CATSVGIQYEQYF.

At least ten counts were recorded for this clonotype. V is TRBV29-1 and J is TRBJ1-2, with TRBD1 as a possible D gene (6 bases). V was clipped by 3 bases and J by 4 bases, with 9 bases between them. CDR3 size: 12 residues. Germline V gene lookup returns CDR1 SQVTM and CDR2 ANQGSEA. CDR3: CSVEGAAYGYTF. CDR3 in DNA: TGCAGCGTTGAGGGGGCGGCCTATGGCTACACCTTC.

This clonotype turned up a few times. The chain is built from TRBV30 and TRBJ1-6; D gene ambiguous. Germline V gene data show CDR1 as GTSNPN and CDR2 as SVGIG (reference sequence). The CDR3 is 14 amino acids. Deletions cut 0 bases from V and 7 bases from J, with 10 bases between. CDR3 in amino acids: CAWSVRAGNSPLHF. Written as DNA, the CDR3 is TGTGCCTGGAGTGTTAGGGCGGGAAATTCACCCCTCCACTTT.

This clonotype was counted a few times. The V gene is TRBV28, the J gene TRBJ1-2; 11 bases match TRBD1. Trimming removed 5 bases from V and 6 bases from J; junction bases left unmatched: 2. The CDR3 extends over 13 amino acids. Per germline, CDR1 MDHEN and CDR2 SYDVKM. CDR3 sequence: CASSQDRGHGYTF. In DNA form, the CDR3 reads TGTGCCAGCAGTCAGGACAGGGGGCATGGCTACACCTTC.

In this sample, this clonotype turned up many times. The J gene is TRBJ1-1, the V gene TRBV30; D call uncertain. V was cut by 5 bases and J by 0 bases, with 4 bases left in between. The germline CDR1 and CDR2 sequences are GTSNPN and SVGIG (reference sequence). This CDR3 has 11 amino acids. This CDR3 is CAWAVNTEAFF. CDR3 DNA: TGTGCCTGGGCGGTGAACACTGAAGCTTTCTTT.

This clonotype was seen at least ten times. The chain carries TRBV6-5 and TRBJ1-2; 8 nucleotides line up with TRBD1. From germline, CDR1 is MNHEY and CDR2 SVGAGI. The V gene end was trimmed by 2 bases and the J gene end by 5 bases; junction bases not matched to a gene: 7. This CDR3 has 15 amino acids. The CDR3 protein is CASSYERQGIYGYTF. CDR3 sequence (DNA): TGTGCCAGCAGTTACGAACGACAGGGGATATATGGCTACACCTTC.

This clonotype appeared a few times. This chain connects TRBV7-8 to TRBJ2-5, with 8 bases fitting TRBD1. Trimming at V came to 5 bases and at J to 5 bases, leaving 10 bases not matched to a gene. The germline V gene has CDR1 SGHVS and CDR2 FQNEAQ. This CDR3 has 15 amino acids. CDR3 loop: CASSLLQGARETQYF. CDR3 bases: TGTGCCAGCAGCCTCCTGCAGGGGGCTCGGGAGACCCAGTACTTC.

For this clonotype: Given a much more abundant clone one base away, this may be a read error. The chain combines TRBV13 with TRBJ2-2; possible D gene TRBD2, 7 bases. Germline V gene data show CDR1 as PRHDT and CDR2 as FYEKMQ (reference sequence). V was cut by 7 bases and J by 8 bases, with 23 bases left in between. This CDR3 region has 16 residues. The CDR3 nucleotides read TGTGCCAGCACCCTAGGGGGGGGCGACTGGCGTGGGGAGCTGTTTTTT. Amino acids: CASTLGGGDWRGELFF.

Note on this clonotype: One base away lies a much larger clone, so this may be a sequencing read error. Since the CDR3 does not end with the conserved phenylalanine or tryptophan, this likely comes from a read error. This chain joins TRBV12-3 or TRBV12-4 and TRBJ1-5; unclear D gene. The V and J ends lost 3 bases and 7 bases respectively, with 10 bases between them. The CDR3 has 13 amino acids. The CDR3 bases are TGTGCCAGCAGTTTGGCCGGCCAGCAGCCCCAGCATTCT. Translated: CASSLAGQQPQHS.

This clonotype was seen repeatedly, ten times or more. This sequence joins TRBV12-3 or TRBV12-4 and TRBJ2-7; no clear D gene. Trimming pared 5 bases from V and 2 bases from J, leaving 16 bases between. CDR3 length: 15 amino acids. This CDR3 is CASSGTGLSTYEQYF. CDR3 DNA: TGTGCCAGCAGTGGAACCGGGCTAAGTACCTACGAGCAGTACTTC.

This clonotype came up once. One base away lies a much larger clone, so this may be a sequencing read error. The chain is built from TRBV6-1 and TRBJ1-3; D perhaps matches TRBD1 (5 bases). CDR3 length: 16 amino acids. The germline CDR1 and CDR2 sequences are MNHNS and SASEGT. The ends were cut back, 8 bases at V and 2 bases at J, with 19 bases in the middle. The CDR3 loop is CASPVGGNFTGNTIYF. CDR3 DNA sequence: TGTGCCAGCCCCGTGGGGGGGAACTTTACTGGAAACACCATATATTTT.

The table lists this clonotype with many counts. V gene TRBV5-1 combines with J gene TRBJ2-5; 7 positions agree with TRBD2. This CDR3 region has 15 residues. The V gene end was trimmed by 0 bases and the J gene end by 5 bases; junction bases not matched to a gene: 7. Germline-derived CDR1 and CDR2 are SGHRS and YFSETQ. CDR3 sequence reads: CASSLAATSSETQYF. The CDR3 DNA reads as TGCGCCAGCAGCTTGGCCGCGACTAGCAGTGAGACCCAGTACTTC.

This clonotype occurred many times. The rearrangement joins TRBV7-9 to TRBJ2-7; D is unresolved. Germline V CDR1 and CDR2: SEHNR, FQNEAQ (reference sequence). V was pared by 1 base and J by 7 bases, with 14 bases between. This CDR3 spans 14 amino acids. In DNA, the CDR3 is TGTGCCAGCAGCTTAGAAGGTATAGCCAATGAGCAGTACTTC. It encodes CASSLEGIANEQYF.